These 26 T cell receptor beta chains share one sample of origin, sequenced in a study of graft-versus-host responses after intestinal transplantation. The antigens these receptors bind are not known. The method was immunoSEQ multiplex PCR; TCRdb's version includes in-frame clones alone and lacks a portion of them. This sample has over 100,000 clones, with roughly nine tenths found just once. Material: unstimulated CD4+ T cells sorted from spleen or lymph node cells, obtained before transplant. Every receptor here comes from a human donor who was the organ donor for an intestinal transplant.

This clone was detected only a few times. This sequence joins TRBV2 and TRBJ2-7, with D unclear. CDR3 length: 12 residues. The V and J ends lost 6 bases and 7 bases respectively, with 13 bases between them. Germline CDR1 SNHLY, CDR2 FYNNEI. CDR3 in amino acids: CASSSGAGEQYF. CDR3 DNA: TGTGCCAGCAGCTCCGGAGCTGGGGAGCAGTACTTC.

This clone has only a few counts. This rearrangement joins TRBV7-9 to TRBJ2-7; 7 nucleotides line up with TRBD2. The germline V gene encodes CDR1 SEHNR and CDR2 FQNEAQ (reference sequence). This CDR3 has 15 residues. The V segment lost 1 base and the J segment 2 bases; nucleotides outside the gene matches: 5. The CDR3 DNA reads TGTGCCAGCAGCTTAGGCCCTAGCGGTCCCTACGAGCAGTACTTC. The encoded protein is CASSLGPSGPYEQYF.

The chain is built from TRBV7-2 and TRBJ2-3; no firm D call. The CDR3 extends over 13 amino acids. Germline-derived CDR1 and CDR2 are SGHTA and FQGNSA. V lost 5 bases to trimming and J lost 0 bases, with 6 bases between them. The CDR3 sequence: CASSPDSTDTQYF. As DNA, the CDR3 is TGTGCCAGCAGCCCCGACAGCACAGATACGCAGTATTTT.

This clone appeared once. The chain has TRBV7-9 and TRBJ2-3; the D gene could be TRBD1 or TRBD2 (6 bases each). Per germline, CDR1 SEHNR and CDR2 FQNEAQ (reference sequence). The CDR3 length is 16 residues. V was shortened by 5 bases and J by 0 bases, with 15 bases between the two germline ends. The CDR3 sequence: CASSPKGGISTDTQYF. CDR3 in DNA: TGTGCCAGCAGCCCAAAAGGGGGGATCAGCACAGATACGCAGTATTTT.

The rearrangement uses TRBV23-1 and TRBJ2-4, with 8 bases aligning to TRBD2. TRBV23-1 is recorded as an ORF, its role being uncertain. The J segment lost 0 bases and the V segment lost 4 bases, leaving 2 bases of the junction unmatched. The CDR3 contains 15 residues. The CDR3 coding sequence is TGCGCCAGCAGTCGGGCGGGGGGAGCCAAAAACATTCAGTACTTC. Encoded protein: CASSRAGGAKNIQYF.

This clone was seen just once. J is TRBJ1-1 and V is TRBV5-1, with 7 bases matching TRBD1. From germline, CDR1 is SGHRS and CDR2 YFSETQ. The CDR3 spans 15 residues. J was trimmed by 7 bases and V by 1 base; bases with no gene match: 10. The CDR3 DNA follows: TGCGCCAGCAGCTTGACCCAGGGGGACCGTGGTGAAGCTTTCTTT. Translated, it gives CASSLTQGDRGEAFF.

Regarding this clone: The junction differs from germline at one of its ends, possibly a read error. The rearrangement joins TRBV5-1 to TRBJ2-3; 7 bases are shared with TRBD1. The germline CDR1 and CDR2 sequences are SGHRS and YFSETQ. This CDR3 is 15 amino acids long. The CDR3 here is CASSPGDRLTNTQYF. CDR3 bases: TGCGCCAGCAGCCCCGGGGACAGACTCACAAATACGCAGTATTTT.

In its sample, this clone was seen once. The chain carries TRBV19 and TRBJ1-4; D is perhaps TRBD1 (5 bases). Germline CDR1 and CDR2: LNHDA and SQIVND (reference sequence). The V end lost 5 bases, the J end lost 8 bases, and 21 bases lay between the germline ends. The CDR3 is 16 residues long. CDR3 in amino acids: CASSYQRDPTREKLFF. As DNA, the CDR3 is TGTGCCAGTAGTTACCAGAGGGACCCCACTAGGGAAAAACTGTTTTTT.

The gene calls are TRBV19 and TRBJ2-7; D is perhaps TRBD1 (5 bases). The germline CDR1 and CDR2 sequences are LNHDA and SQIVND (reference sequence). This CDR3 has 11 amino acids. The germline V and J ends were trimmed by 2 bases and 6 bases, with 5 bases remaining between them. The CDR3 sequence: CASSIQGEQYF. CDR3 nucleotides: TGTGCCAGTAGTATACAGGGCGAGCAGTACTTC. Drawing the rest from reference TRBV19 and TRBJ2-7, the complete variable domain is DGGITQSPKYLFRKEGQNVTLSCEQNLNHDAMYWYRQDPGQGLRLIYYSQIVNDFQKGDIAEGYSVSREKKESFPLTVTSAQKNPTAFYLCASSIQGEQYFGPGTRLTVT.

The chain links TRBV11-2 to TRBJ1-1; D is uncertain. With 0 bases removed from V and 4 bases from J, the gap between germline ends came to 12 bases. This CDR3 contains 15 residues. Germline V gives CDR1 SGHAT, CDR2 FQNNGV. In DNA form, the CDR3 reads TGTGCCAGCAGCTTAGATCGACGGTGGGGCACTGAAGCTTTCTTT. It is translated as CASSLDRRWGTEAFF.

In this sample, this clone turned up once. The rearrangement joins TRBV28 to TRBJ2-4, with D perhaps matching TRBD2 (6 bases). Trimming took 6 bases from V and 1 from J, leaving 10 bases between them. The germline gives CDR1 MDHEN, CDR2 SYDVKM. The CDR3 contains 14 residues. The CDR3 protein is CASRPRGAKNIQYF. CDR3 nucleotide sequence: TGTGCCAGCAGGCCCCGGGGGGCCAAAAACATTCAGTACTTC. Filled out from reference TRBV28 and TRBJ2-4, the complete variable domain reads DVKVTQSSRYLVKRTGEKVFLECVQDMDHENMFWYRQDPGLGLRLIYFSYDVKMKEKGDIPEGYSVSREKKERFSLILESASTNQTSMYLCASRPRGAKNIQYFGAGTRLSVL.

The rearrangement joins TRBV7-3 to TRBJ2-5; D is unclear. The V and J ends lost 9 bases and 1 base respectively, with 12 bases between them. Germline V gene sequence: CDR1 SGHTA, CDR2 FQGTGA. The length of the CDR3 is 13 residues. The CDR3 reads CASARTLQETQYF. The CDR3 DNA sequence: TGTGCCAGTGCCCGGACGCTCCAAGAGACCCAGTACTTC.

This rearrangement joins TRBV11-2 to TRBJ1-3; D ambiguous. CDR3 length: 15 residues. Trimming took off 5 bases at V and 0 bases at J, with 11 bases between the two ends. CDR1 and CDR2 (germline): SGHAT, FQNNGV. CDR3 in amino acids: CASSGNSYSGNTIYF. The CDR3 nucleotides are TGTGCCAGCAGCGGGAACTCCTACTCTGGAAACACCATATATTTT.

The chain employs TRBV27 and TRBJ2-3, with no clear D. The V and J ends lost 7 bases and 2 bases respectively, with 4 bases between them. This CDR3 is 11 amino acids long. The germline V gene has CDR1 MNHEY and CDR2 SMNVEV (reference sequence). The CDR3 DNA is TGTGCCAGCACTCTCACAGATACGCAGTATTTT. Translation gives CASTLTDTQYF.

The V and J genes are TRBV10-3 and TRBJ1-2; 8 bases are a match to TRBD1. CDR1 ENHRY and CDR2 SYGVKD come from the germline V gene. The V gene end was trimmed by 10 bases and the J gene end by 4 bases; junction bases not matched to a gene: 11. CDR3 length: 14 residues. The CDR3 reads CATEFGGTGYGYTF. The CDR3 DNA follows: TGTGCCACAGAATTCGGGGGGACAGGCTATGGCTACACCTTC.

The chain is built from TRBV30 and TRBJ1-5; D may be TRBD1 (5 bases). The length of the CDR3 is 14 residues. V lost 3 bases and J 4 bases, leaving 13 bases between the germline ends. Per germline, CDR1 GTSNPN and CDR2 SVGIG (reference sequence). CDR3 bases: TGTGCCTGGAGCGTGGGGCAGAAGAATCAGCCCCAGCATTTT. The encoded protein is CAWSVGQKNQPQHF.

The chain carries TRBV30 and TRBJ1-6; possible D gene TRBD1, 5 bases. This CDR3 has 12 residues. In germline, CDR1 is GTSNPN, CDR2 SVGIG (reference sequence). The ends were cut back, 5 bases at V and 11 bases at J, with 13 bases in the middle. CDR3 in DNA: TGTGCCTGGGCTACAGGAATAGCACCCCTCCACTTT. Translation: CAWATGIAPLHF. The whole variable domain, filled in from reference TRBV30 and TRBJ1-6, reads SQTIHQWPATLVQPVGSPLSLECTVEGTSNPNLYWYRQAAGRGLQLLFYSVGIGQISSEVPQNLSASRPQDRQFILSSKKLLLSDSGFYLCAWATGIAPLHFGNGTRLTVT.

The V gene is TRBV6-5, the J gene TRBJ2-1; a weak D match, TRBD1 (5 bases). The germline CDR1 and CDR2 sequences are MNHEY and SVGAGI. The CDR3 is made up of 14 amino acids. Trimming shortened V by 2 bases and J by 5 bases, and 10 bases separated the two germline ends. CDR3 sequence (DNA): TGTGCCAGCAGTTACCGAGACAGAAACAATGAGCAGTTCTTC. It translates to CASSYRDRNNEQFF.

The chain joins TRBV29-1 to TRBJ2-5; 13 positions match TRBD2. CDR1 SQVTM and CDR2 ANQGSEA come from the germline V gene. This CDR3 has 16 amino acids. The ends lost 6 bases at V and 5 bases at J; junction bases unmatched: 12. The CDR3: CSVATSGRAMGETQYF. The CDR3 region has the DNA TGCAGCGTGGCTACTAGCGGGAGGGCCATGGGGGAGACCCAGTACTTC.

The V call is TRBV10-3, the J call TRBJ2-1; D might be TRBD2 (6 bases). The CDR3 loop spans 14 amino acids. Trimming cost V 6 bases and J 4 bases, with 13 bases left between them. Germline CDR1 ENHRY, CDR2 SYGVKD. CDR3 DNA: TGTGCCATCAGCTCTGCGGGAAGATACAATGAGCAGTTCTTC. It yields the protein CAISSAGRYNEQFF.

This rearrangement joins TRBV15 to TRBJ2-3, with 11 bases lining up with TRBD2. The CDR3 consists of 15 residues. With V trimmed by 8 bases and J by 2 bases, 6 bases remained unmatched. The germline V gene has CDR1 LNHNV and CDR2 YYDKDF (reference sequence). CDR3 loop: CATGGLAGYTDTQYF. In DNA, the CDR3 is TGTGCCACCGGTGGACTAGCGGGTTACACAGATACGCAGTATTTT.

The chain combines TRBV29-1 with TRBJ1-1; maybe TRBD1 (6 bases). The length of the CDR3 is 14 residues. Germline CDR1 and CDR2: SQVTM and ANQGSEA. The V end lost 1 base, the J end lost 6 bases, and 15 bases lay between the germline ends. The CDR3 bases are TGCAGCGTTGAAGTGGCCGCGGGGGCCGCTGAAGCTTTCTTT. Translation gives CSVEVAAGAAEAFF.

This chain's CDR3 is CATQPSYNEQFF. The CDR3 nucleotides read TGCGCCACCCAACCCAGCTACAATGAGCAGTTCTTC. The rearrangement joins TRBV4-3 to TRBJ2-1; D remains ambiguous. V shed 10 bases and J shed 3 bases, with 10 bases lying between them. Germline V gene lookup returns CDR1 LGHNA and CDR2 YSLEER. The CDR3 extends over 12 amino acids.

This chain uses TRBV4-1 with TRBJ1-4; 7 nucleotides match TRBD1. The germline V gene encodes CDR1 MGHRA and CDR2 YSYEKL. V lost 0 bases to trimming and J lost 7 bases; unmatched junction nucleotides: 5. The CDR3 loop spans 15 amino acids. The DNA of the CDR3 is TGCGCCAGCAGCCAAGACCCGACAGGGACTGAAAAACTGTTTTTT. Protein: CASSQDPTGTEKLFF.

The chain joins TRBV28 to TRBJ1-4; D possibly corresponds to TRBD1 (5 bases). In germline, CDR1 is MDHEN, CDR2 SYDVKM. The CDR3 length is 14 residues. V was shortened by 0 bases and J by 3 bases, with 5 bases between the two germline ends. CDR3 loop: CASSLWGANEKLFF. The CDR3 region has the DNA TGTGCCAGCAGTTTATGGGGGGCTAATGAAAAACTGTTTTTT.

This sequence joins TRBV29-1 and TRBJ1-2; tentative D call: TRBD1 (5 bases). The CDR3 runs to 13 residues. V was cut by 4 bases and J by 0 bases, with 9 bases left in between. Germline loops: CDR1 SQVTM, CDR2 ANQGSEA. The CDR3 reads CSVGTIANYGYTF. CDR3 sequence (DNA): TGCAGCGTTGGGACAATAGCTAACTATGGCTACACCTTC.